This T cell receptor (beta chain) was documented in a study of blood T cells in healthy people across ages. The study, taken as a whole, reports: Investigators viewed diversity estimates from one million T cells as underestimates, the study reported. It was found that TCR beta diversity correlated strongly with the percentage of naive T cells.

Each sample used at least 6 million PBMCs. Per germline, CDR1 GTSNPN and CDR2 SVGIG (reference sequence). The V and J ends lost 0 bases and 7 bases respectively, with 16 bases between them. The CDR3 consists of 15 residues. A word on this clonotype: What it recognizes is unknown.

Through a sample-barcoded 5' primer and a J-beta primer mix, a second PCR was run for about 6 to 11 cycles. Each sample provided no less than 2.5 million CDR3-containing paired-end reads. MiXCR, run by TCRdb on the 5' RACE reads, gives a single entry per CDR3 protein. The sample includes 650,000 to 800,000 distinct CDR3 sequences, under 65% of them seen just once. The sample consisted of blood. The genes are TRBV30 and TRBJ2-1, with D perhaps TRBD1 or TRBD2 (6 bases each). The TCR comes from a woman at least 80 years old in good health. The DNA of the CDR3 is TGTGCCTGGAGTGTTGGAGGGGGGAGGATGAATGAGCAGTTCTTC. This translates into CAWSVGGGRMNEQFF.